One and the same sample provided the 22 T cell receptor beta chains below, sequenced in a study of blood T cell repertoires in COVID-19. Sequencing used immunoSEQ multiplex PCR; TCRdb keeps in-frame clones, though not all of them. Here the sample spans approximately 44,000 clones, about 83% being singletons. The sample taken for sequencing was peripheral blood. These receptors were taken from a human donor in a cohort sampled during active COVID-19.

This rearrangement joins TRBV5-6 to TRBJ1-5; D uncertain. The V end was cut by 4 bases, the J end by 0 bases, with 11 bases between. Germline V gives CDR1 SGHDT, CDR2 YYEEEE. The CDR3 has 15 residues. CDR3 in DNA: TGTGCCAGCAGCCGAGTGATGAATAGCAATCAGCCCCAGCATTTT. Its protein is CASSRVMNSNQPQHF.

This clone has more than one count but fewer than ten. The J gene is TRBJ1-5, the V gene TRBV2; tentatively, D is TRBD1 (6 bases). From germline, CDR1 is SNHLY and CDR2 FYNNEI. V shed 5 bases and J shed 1 base, with 9 bases lying between them. The CDR3 sequence is 14 residues long. In nucleotides, the CDR3 is TGTGCCAGCAGTTCTCAGGGGAGCAATCAGCCCCAGCATTTT. Its translation: CASSSQGSNQPQHF.

The CDR3 sequence is CASSLGQAQKLFF. The CDR3 DNA follows: TGCGCCAGCAGCTTGGGACAGGCGCAAAAACTGTTTTTT. This rearrangement joins TRBV5-1 to TRBJ1-4, with D possibly matching TRBD1 (6 bases). The germline gives CDR1 SGHRS, CDR2 YFSETQ. The CDR3 extends over 13 amino acids. Trimming pared 0 bases from V and 9 bases from J, leaving 9 bases between.

The CDR3 loop is CASRFADRGANQPQHF. The CDR3 DNA is TGTGCCAGCAGATTTGCTGACAGGGGAGCTAATCAGCCCCAGCATTTT. This chain links TRBV7-9 with TRBJ1-5; 8 bases line up with TRBD1. The CDR3 has 16 residues. Per germline, CDR1 SEHNR and CDR2 FQNEAQ (reference sequence). The V segment lost 6 bases and the J segment 4 bases; nucleotides outside the gene matches: 11.

This chain's CDR3 is CASVRSLGLHTDTQYF. Here the CDR3 DNA reads TGTGCCAGCGTGCGAAGTCTGGGACTCCACACAGATACGCAGTATTTT. V gene TRBV2 combines with J gene TRBJ2-3; D might be TRBD2 (6 bases). Trimming pared 8 bases from V and 2 bases from J, leaving 20 bases between. Per the germline V gene, CDR1 is SNHLY and CDR2 is FYNNEI. CDR3 length: 16 amino acids. The full variable domain, completed using reference TRBV2 and TRBJ2-3, is EPEVTQTPSHQVTQMGQEVILRCVPISNHLYFYWYRQILGQKVEFLVSFYNNEISEKSEIFDDQFSVERPDGSNFTLKIRSTKLEDSAMYFCASVRSLGLHTDTQYFGPGTRLTVL.

This sequence joins TRBV25-1 and TRBJ2-7; D not resolved. V gave up 5 bases and J gave up 6 bases, with 8 bases separating them. CDR1 and CDR2 from the germline V gene are MGHDK and SYGVNS. This CDR3 spans 11 amino acids. The CDR3 bases are TGTGCCAGCAGTTCCCCAGGCGAGCAGTACTTC. Protein sequence: CASSSPGEQYF.

The CDR3: CASSSTTNYGYTF. The CDR3, as DNA: TGTGCCAGCAGCTCGACTACTAACTATGGCTACACCTTC. The chain links TRBV7-9 to TRBJ1-2; D call uncertain. The CDR3 totals 13 residues. V gave up 4 bases and J gave up 0 bases, with 6 bases separating them. Germline V gene lookup returns CDR1 SEHNR and CDR2 FQNEAQ (reference sequence).

This sequence joins TRBV7-9 and TRBJ1-5; D possibly corresponds to TRBD1 (5 bases). Germline assignment: CDR1 SEHNR and CDR2 FQNEAQ (reference sequence). The V end was cut by 1 base, the J end by 6 bases, with 10 bases between. This CDR3 contains 14 residues. Here the CDR3 reads CASSLEGRAQPQHF. CDR3 nucleotides: TGTGCCAGCAGCTTAGAGGGCAGGGCTCAGCCCCAGCATTTT.

The rearrangement joins TRBV7-9 to TRBJ2-7; 7 bases agree with TRBD2. Germline V gives CDR1 SEHNR, CDR2 FQNEAQ (reference sequence). This CDR3 contains 13 residues. The junction had 11 bases not matched to a gene; V was cut back by 9 bases and J by 6 bases. In DNA, the CDR3 is TGTGCCAGTCCGGTGGGGGGGAAGGCCGAGCAGTACTTC. It specifies CASPVGGKAEQYF.

The chain recombines TRBV15 with TRBJ2-1; 9 positions agree with TRBD1. Germline V lookup: CDR1 LNHNV, CDR2 YYDKDF (reference sequence). The J segment lost 7 bases and the V segment lost 0 bases, leaving 13 bases of the junction unmatched. The CDR3 sequence is 18 residues long. Here the CDR3 reads CATSREGLWDRVVNEQFF. The DNA of the CDR3 is TGTGCCACCAGCAGAGAAGGGCTCTGGGACAGGGTGGTTAATGAGCAGTTCTTC. The complete variable domain, with remaining parts taken from reference TRBV15 and TRBJ2-1, reads DAMVIQNPRYQVTQFGKPVTLSCSQTLNHNVMYWYQQKSSQAPKLLFHYYDKDFNNEADTPDNFQSRRPNTSFCFLDIRSPGLGDTAMYLCATSREGLWDRVVNEQFFGPGTRLTVL.

The chain employs TRBV6-6 and TRBJ1-2, with no clear D. V was pared by 6 bases and J by 8 bases, with 13 bases between. This CDR3 comprises 12 residues. Germline CDR1 and CDR2: MNHNY and SVGAGI (reference sequence). The CDR3: CASSPGGRGYTF. The CDR3 DNA sequence: TGTGCCAGCAGCCCGGGAGGAAGGGGCTACACCTTC.

The J gene is TRBJ2-3, the V gene TRBV3-1 (or the pseudogene TRBV3-2); 8 bases map to TRBD2. Germline V lookup: CDR1 LGHDT, CDR2 YNNKEL (reference sequence). The junction had 5 bases not matched to a gene; V was cut back by 6 bases and J by 6 bases. CDR3 length equals 13 residues. This CDR3 is CASSRGGRDTQYF. The DNA of the CDR3 is TGTGCCAGCAGTCGGGGGGGCCGGGATACGCAGTATTTT.

The V call is TRBV4-1, the J call TRBJ2-2; unclear D gene. The V end was cut by 2 bases, the J end by 6 bases, with 19 bases between. Per the germline V gene, CDR1 is MGHRA and CDR2 is YSYEKL. This CDR3 comprises 17 residues. The CDR3 DNA is TGCGCCAGCAGCCAATTGGTAAGGCAATGGAGCCCCGGGGAGCTGTTTTTT. Its translation is CASSQLVRQWSPGELFF.

The rearrangement links TRBV6-5 to TRBJ1-2, with no clear D. CDR1 and CDR2 (germline): MNHEY, SVGAGI. V gave up 0 bases and J gave up 6 bases, with 14 bases separating them. The CDR3 has 15 residues. DNA of the CDR3: TGTGCCAGCAGTTACTCGTCCACGGTTACGGATGGCTACACCTTC. Protein sequence: CASSYSSTVTDGYTF.

The CDR3 loop is CATSDPYNEQFF. The CDR3 coding sequence is TGTGCCACCAGTGACCCGTACAATGAGCAGTTCTTC. The chain has TRBV24-1 and TRBJ2-1; D is ambiguous. Trimming left V 4 bases short and J 4 bases short, with 4 bases between. The germline V gene has CDR1 KGHDR and CDR2 SFDVKD. This CDR3 has 12 amino acids.

The V gene is TRBV9, the J gene TRBJ2-7, with 9 bases aligning to TRBD1. The V gene end was trimmed by 2 bases and the J gene end by 5 bases; junction bases not matched to a gene: 8. This CDR3 is 15 amino acids long. Germline lookup yields CDR1 SGDLS and CDR2 YYNGEE. The DNA of the CDR3 is TGTGCCAGCAGCGTTTGGGACAGGGTGGCGGACGAGCAGTACTTC. This sequence encodes CASSVWDRVADEQYF.

This rearrangement joins TRBV5-6 to TRBJ1-1; D is ambiguous. Germline values: CDR1 SGHDT, CDR2 YYEEEE. The CDR3 spans 13 residues. V dropped 4 bases and J dropped 4 bases, with 11 bases sitting between them. The chain's CDR3 is CASSALRGTEAFF. The CDR3, as DNA: TGTGCCAGCAGCGCCTTGCGGGGCACTGAAGCTTTCTTT.

The chain recombines TRBV3-1 (or the pseudogene TRBV3-2) with TRBJ1-5; D uncertain. The CDR3 extends over 14 amino acids. V was clipped by 0 bases and J by 6 bases, with 9 bases between them. CDR1 and CDR2 (germline): LGHDT, YNNKEL (reference sequence). CDR3: CASSQDRGLQPQHF. CDR3 DNA sequence: TGTGCCAGCAGCCAAGATCGGGGTCTTCAGCCCCAGCATTTT.

V gene TRBV7-9 combines with J gene TRBJ2-2, with 7 positions matching TRBD1. The CDR3 is 15 residues long. Germline V gives CDR1 SEHNR, CDR2 FQNEAQ (reference sequence). Losses at the gene ends were 5 bases for V and 8 bases for J; bases not matched to a gene: 11. For the CDR3, the DNA is TGTGCCAGCAGCGGGCCGGGACAGCAAAGAGGGGAGCTGTTTTTT. It codes for CASSGPGQQRGELFF.

There are a few counts of this clone. This chain uses TRBV9 with TRBJ1-6, with D perhaps matching TRBD1 (5 bases). There are 14 residues in the CDR3. Trimming removed 1 base from V and 6 bases from J, with 8 bases in between. Germline loops: CDR1 SGDLS, CDR2 YYNGEE. The DNA for the CDR3 is TGTGCCAGCAGCGTAAGGGGATTTAATTCACCCCTCCACTTT. Translation gives CASSVRGFNSPLHF.

This clone was detected a few times. The rearrangement links TRBV9 to TRBJ2-7; 8 bases are shared with TRBD1. V was pared by 3 bases and J by 2 bases, with 7 bases of the junction left unmatched. Per germline, CDR1 SGDLS and CDR2 YYNGEE. The CDR3 totals 15 residues. CDR3 in amino acids: CASSERPTGAYEQYF. For the CDR3, the DNA is TGTGCCAGCAGCGAGAGACCGACAGGGGCCTACGAGCAGTACTTC.

The chain carries TRBV19 and TRBJ1-1; no firm D call. Trimming removed 5 bases from V and 3 bases from J, with 7 bases in between. CDR3 length: 12 amino acids. Germline lookup yields CDR1 LNHDA and CDR2 SQIVND (reference sequence). CDR3 protein: CASSPRDTEAFF. DNA for the CDR3: TGTGCCAGTAGTCCCCGGGACACTGAAGCTTTCTTT.